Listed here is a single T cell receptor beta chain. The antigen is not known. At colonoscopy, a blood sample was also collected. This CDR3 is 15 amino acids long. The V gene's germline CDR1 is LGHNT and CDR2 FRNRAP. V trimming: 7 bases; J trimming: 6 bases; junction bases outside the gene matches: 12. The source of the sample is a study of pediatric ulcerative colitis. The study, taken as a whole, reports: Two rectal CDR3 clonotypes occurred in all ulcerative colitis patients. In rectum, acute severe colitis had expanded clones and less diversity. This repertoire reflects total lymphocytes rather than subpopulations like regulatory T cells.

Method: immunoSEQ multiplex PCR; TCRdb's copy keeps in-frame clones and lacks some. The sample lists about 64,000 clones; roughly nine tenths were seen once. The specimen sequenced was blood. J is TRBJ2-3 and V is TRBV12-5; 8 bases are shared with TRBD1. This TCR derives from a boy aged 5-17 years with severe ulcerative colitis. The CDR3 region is CASDVPDRGLDTQYF. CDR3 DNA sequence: TGTGCTAGTGACGTCCCCGACAGGGGACTCGATACGCAGTATTTT. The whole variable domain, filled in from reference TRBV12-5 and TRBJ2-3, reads DARVTQTPRHKVTEMGQEVTMRCQPILGHNTVFWYRQTMMQGLELLAYFRNRAPLDDSGMPKDRFSAEMPDATLATLKIQPSEPRDSAVYFCASDVPDRGLDTQYFGPGTRLTVL.